In this sample, the clone carrying this T cell receptor (beta chain) turned up a few times. As yet, its antigen is unknown. Germline is not matched at one junction end, which may reflect a read error. The record originates from a study of T-cell reconstitution after alpha-beta-depleted transplantation in children. General observations from the study: About two months after transplant, alpha-beta T cells reportedly came from several hundred expanded graft clones.

The CDR3 runs 13 residues. Germline CDR1 MNHNS, CDR2 SASEGT. Unique molecular identifiers were used to barcode this TCRbeta library. TCRdb reprocessed the PCR reads via MiXCR and lists one record per CDR3 protein. In the table there are some 260,000 distinct CDR3 sequences, more than 20% of which are singletons. The TCR originated in a female patient aged 2 to 10 who had a stem cell transplant for congenital amegakaryocytic thrombocytopenia, so the T cells may come from the graft donor. This chain joins TRBV6-1 and TRBJ1-5; 11 nucleotides match TRBD1. Here the sequenced sample was PBMCs, mostly from graft donor cells, taken 360 days after TCRalphabeta/CD19-depleted stem cell transplant. CDR3 region: CASSGNRDRGLLF. Here the CDR3 DNA reads TGTGCCAGCAGTGGAAACCGGGACAGGGGGTTACTTTTT.